Shown below are 5 T cell receptor beta chains from a single sample sequenced in a study of T cell responses to AZD1222 COVID-19 vaccine. Assay used: immunoSEQ multiplex PCR; TCRdb lists only in-frame clones, some missing. The sample lists about 120,000 clones; 89% were seen once. The specimen comprised peripheral blood, sampled on day 0 of AZD1222 vaccination. These receptor sequences come from an adult in good health.

The rearrangement links TRBV19 to TRBJ1-1; D not certain. Germline CDR1 LNHDA, CDR2 SQIVND (reference sequence). The CDR3 contains 13 residues. The V end lost 3 bases, the J end lost 3 bases, and 8 bases lay between the germline ends. The CDR3 loop reads CASSMIRDTEAFF. The CDR3 DNA reads TGTGCCAGTAGTATGATAAGGGACACTGAAGCTTTCTTT.

The chain recombines TRBV6-4 with TRBJ2-4; 7 bases agree with TRBD1. The V gene's germline CDR1 is MRHNA and CDR2 SNTAGT. V was clipped by 3 bases and J by 0 bases; unmatched bases: 5. This CDR3 spans 16 amino acids. CDR3 protein: CASSEGQDIAKNIQYF. Here the CDR3 DNA reads TGTGCCAGCAGTGAAGGACAGGACATAGCCAAAAACATTCAGTACTTC.

This clone was counted only a few times. The rearrangement uses TRBV6-5 and TRBJ2-7; maybe TRBD2 (5 bases). Germline lookup yields CDR1 MNHEY and CDR2 SVGAGI. This CDR3 region has 12 residues. V dropped 6 bases and J dropped 1 base, with 7 bases sitting between them. The CDR3 coding sequence is TGTGCCAGCAGGGACTCTTCCTACGAGCAGTACTTC. It translates to CASRDSSYEQYF.

V is TRBV18 and J is TRBJ1-1; D remains unclear. With 2 bases removed from V and 5 bases from J, the gap between germline ends came to 12 bases. This CDR3 has 14 residues. Germline CDR1 and CDR2: KGHSH and LQKENI. DNA of the CDR3: TGTGCCAGCTCACCAACACGGGGTGAAACTGAAGCTTTCTTT. It translates to CASSPTRGETEAFF.

The V call is TRBV24-1, the J call TRBJ2-3, with D tentatively TRBD1 or TRBD2 (5 bases each). CDR1 and CDR2 (germline): KGHDR, SFDVKD. Trimming took 3 bases from V and 4 from J, leaving 10 bases between them. The CDR3 has 14 residues. The CDR3 region is CATSDPGTPDTQYF. The CDR3 DNA reads TGTGCCACCAGTGATCCCGGGACCCCAGATACGCAGTATTTT.